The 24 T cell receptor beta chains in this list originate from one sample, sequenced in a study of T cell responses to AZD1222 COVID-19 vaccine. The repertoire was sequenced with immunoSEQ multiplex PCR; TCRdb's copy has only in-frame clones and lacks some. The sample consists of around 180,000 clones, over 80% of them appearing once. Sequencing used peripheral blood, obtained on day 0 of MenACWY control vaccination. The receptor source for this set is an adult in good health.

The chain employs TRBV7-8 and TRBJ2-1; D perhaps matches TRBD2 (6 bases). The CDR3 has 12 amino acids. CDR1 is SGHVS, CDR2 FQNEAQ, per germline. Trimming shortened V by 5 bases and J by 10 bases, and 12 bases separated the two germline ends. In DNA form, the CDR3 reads TGTGCCAGCAGCACCACTAGCAGCGAGCAGTTCTTC. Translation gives CASSTTSSEQFF.

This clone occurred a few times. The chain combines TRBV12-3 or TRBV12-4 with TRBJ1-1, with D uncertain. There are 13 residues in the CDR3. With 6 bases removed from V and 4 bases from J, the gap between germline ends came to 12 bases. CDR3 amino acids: CASRAQYPTEAFF. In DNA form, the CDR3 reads TGTGCCAGCAGGGCACAGTATCCCACTGAAGCTTTCTTT.

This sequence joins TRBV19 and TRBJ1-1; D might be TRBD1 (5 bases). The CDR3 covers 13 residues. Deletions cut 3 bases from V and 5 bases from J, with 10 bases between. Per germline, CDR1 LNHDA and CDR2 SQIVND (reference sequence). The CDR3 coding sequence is TGTGCCAGTAGTATTGTCGGGGGAACTGAAGCTTTCTTT. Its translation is CASSIVGGTEAFF.

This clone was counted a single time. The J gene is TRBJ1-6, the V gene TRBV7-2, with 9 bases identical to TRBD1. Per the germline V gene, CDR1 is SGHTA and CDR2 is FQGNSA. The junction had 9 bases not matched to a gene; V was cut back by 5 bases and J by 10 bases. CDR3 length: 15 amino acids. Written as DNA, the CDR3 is TGTGCCAGCAGCCCAGTCGGACAGGGGCAGTCACCCCTCCACTTT. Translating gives CASSPVGQGQSPLHF.

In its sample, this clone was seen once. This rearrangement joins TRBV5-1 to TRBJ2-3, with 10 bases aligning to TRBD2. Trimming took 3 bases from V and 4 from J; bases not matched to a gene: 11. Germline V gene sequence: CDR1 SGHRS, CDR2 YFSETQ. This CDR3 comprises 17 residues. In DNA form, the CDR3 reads TGCGCCAGCAGCTGGTCTTCTAGCGGGGGTCCACCAGATACGCAGTATTTT. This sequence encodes CASSWSSSGGPPDTQYF.

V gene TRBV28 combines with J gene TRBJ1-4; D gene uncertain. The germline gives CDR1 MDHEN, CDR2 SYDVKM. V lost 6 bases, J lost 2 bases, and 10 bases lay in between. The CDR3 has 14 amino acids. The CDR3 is CASRDGSTNEKLFF. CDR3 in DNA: TGTGCCAGCAGGGATGGTTCGACTAATGAAAAACTGTTTTTT. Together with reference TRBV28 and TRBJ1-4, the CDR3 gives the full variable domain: DVKVTQSSRYLVKRTGEKVFLECVQDMDHENMFWYRQDPGLGLRLIYFSYDVKMKEKGDIPEGYSVSREKKERFSLILESASTNQTSMYLCASRDGSTNEKLFFGSGTQLSVL.

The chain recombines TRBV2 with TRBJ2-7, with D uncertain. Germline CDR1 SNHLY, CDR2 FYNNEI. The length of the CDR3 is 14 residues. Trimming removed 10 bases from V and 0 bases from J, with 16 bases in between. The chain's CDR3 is CATNPSPSSYEQYF. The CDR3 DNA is TGTGCCACCAACCCCTCGCCTAGCTCCTACGAGCAGTACTTC.

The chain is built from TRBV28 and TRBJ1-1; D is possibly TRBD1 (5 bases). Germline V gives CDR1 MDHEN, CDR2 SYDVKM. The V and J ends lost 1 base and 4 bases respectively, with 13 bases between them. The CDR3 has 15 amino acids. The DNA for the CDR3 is TGTGCCAGCAGTTTATCGGGGGGAGGAGGCACTGAAGCTTTCTTT. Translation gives CASSLSGGGGTEAFF.

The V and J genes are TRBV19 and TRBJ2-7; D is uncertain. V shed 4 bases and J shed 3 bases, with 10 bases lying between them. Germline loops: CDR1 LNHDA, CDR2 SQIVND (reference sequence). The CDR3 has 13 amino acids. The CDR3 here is CASSRSMGYEQYF. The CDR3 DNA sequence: TGTGCCAGTAGTAGGAGCATGGGCTACGAGCAGTACTTC.

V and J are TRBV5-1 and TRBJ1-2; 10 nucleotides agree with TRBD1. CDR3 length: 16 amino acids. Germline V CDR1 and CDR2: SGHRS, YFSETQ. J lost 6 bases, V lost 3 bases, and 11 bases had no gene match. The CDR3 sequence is CASSSGQGSVDDGYTF. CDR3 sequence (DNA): TGCGCCAGCAGCTCGGGACAGGGGAGTGTGGATGATGGCTACACCTTC. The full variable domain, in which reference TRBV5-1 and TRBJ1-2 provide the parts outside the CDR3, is KAGVTQTPRYLIKTRGQQVTLSCSPISGHRSVSWYQQTPGQGLQFLFEYFSETQRNKGNFPGRFSGRQFSNSRSEMNVSTLELGDSALYLCASSSGQGSVDDGYTFGSGTRLTVV.

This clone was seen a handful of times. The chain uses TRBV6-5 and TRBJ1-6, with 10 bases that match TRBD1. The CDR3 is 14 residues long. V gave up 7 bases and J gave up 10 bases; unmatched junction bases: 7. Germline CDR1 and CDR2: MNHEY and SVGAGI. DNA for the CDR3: TGTGCCAGCACCCGACAGGGGGCTGGGTCACCCCTCCACTTT. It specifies CASTRQGAGSPLHF.

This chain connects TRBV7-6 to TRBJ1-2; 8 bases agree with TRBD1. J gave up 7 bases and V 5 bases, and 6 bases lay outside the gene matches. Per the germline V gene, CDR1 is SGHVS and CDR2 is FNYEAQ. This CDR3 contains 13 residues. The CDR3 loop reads CASSPGQGSGYTF. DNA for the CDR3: TGTGCCAGCAGCCCAGGACAGGGTAGTGGCTACACCTTC.

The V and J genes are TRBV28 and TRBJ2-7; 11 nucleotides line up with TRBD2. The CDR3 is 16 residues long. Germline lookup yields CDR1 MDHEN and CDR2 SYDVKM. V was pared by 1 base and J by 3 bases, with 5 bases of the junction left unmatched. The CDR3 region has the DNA TGTGCCAGCAGTTTATTAGTGGGACTAGCGGACTACGAGCAGTACTTC. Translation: CASSLLVGLADYEQYF.

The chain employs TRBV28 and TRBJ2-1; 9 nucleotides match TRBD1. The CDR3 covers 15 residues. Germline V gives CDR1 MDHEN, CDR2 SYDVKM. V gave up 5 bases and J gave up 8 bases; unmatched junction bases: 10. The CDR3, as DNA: TGTGCCAGCAGTCCCGGCGGGACAGGGAGCCATGAGCAGTTCTTC. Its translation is CASSPGGTGSHEQFF. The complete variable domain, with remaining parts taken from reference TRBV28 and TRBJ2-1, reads DVKVTQSSRYLVKRTGEKVFLECVQDMDHENMFWYRQDPGLGLRLIYFSYDVKMKEKGDIPEGYSVSREKKERFSLILESASTNQTSMYLCASSPGGTGSHEQFFGPGTRLTVL.

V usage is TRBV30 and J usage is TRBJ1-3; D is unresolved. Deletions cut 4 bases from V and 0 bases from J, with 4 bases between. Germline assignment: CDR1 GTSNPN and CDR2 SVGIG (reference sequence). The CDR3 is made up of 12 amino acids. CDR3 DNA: TGTGCCTGGACTCTCTCTGGAAACACCATATATTTT. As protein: CAWTLSGNTIYF.

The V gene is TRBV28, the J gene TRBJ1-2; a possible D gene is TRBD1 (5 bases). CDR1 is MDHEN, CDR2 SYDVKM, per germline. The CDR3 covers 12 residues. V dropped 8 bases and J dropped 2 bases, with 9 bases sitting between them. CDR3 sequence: CASGTENYGYTF. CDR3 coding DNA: TGTGCCAGCGGGACGGAGAACTATGGCTACACCTTC.

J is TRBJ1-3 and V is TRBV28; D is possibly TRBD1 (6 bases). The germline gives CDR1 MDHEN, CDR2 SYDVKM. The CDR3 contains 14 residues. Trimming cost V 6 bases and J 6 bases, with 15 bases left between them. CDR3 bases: TGTGCCAGCAGGACGGGGGGCGAAGTAAACACCATATATTTT. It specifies CASRTGGEVNTIYF.

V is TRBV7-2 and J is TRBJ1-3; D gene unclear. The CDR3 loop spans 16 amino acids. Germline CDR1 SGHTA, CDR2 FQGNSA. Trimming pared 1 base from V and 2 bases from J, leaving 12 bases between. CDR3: CASSLVSGGTGNTIYF. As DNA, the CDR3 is TGTGCCAGCAGCTTAGTTTCGGGCGGAACTGGAAACACCATATATTTT.

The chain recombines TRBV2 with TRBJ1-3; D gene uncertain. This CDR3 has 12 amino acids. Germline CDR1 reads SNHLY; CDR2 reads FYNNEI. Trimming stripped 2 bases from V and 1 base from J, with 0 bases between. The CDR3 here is CASSESGNTIYF. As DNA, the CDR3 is TGTGCCAGCAGTGAATCTGGAAACACCATATATTTT.

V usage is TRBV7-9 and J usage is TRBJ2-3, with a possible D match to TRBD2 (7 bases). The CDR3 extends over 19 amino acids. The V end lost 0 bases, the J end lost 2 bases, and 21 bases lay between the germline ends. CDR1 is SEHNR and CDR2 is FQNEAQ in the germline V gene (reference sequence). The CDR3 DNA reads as TGTGCCAGCAGCTTAGCGAGGGGGGGCGCCGGCCCGTCCACAGATACGCAGTATTTT. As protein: CASSLARGGAGPSTDTQYF.

CDR3 region: CASSQSHGGRSYEQYF. The CDR3 nucleotides are TGTGCCAGCAGCCAGTCACACGGGGGCAGATCCTACGAGCAGTACTTC. V gene TRBV4-2 combines with J gene TRBJ2-7; D is possibly TRBD1 or TRBD2 (6 bases each). The CDR3 has 16 amino acids. The germline CDR1 and CDR2 sequences are LGHNA and YNFKEQ. The V end lost 3 bases, the J end lost 1 base, and 16 bases lay between the germline ends.

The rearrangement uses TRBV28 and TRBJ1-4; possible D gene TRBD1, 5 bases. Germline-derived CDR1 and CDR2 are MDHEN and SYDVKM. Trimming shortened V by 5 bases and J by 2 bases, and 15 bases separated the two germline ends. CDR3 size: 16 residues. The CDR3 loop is CASSIPDSRTNEKLFF. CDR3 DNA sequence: TGTGCCAGCAGTATCCCCGACAGCCGCACTAATGAAAAACTGTTTTTT.

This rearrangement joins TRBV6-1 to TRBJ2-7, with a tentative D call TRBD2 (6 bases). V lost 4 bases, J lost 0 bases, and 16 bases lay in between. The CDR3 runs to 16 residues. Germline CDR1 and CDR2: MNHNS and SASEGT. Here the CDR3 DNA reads TGTGCCAGCAGTGGGGACTGGCGACGGGCCTCCTACGAGCAGTACTTC. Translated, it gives CASSGDWRRASYEQYF.

CDR3 residues: CASSSQNTEAFF. The CDR3 DNA is TGTGCCAGCAGTTCACAGAACACTGAAGCTTTCTTT. The chain has TRBV12-3 or TRBV12-4 and TRBJ1-1; no clear D gene. The CDR3 runs 12 residues. V gave up 4 bases and J gave up 1 base, with 4 bases separating them.